What follows is one T cell receptor (beta chain) and its context. J was trimmed by 5 bases and V by 6 bases; bases with no gene match: 4. Germline V lookup: CDR1 MNHEY, CDR2 SVGAGI. The CDR3 totals 13 residues. The sample is drawn from a study of blood T cell repertoires in COVID-19. Study-wide background: The United States, Italy and Spain provided the acute and convalescent COVID-19 samples. PBMCs, B-cell-depleted T cells, or T cells were the source of the cDNA or gDNA that made up the material.

The authors' processing: Using reference gene primer amplification, nucleated cell counts were estimated. Sequenced by immunoSEQ multiplex PCR; TCRdb stores in-frame clones only, minus some. For V, J and clone size, that table is used; D and trimming come from the DNA. Of around 53,000 clones in the sample, more than 75% were seen once. This receptor was obtained from a man aged 50-59 years with active or convalescent COVID-19. Sequencing was done on a sample of peripheral blood. This chain links TRBV6-5 with TRBJ1-5; TRBD1 agrees at 7 bases. DNA of the CDR3: TGTGCCAGCAGCGCTACAGGGGATCAGCCCCAGCATTTT. Amino acids: CASSATGDQPQHF.